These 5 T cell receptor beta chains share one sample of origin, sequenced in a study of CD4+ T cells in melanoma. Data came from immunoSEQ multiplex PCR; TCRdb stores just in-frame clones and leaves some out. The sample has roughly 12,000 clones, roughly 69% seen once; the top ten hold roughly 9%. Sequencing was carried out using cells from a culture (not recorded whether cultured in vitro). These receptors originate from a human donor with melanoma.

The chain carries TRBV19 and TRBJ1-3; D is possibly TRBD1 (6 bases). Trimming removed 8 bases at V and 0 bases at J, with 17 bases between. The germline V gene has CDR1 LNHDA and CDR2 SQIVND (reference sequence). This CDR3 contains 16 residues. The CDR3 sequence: CASEGPPRGSGNTIYF. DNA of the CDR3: TGTGCCAGTGAGGGCCCCCCCAGGGGCTCTGGAAACACCATATATTTT.

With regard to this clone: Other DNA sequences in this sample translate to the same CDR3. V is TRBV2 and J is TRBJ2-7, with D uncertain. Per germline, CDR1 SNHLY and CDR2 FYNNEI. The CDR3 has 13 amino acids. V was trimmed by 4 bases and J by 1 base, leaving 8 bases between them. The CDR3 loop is CASSVPLSYEQYF. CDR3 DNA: TGTGCCAGCAGTGTTCCTCTTTCCTACGAGCAGTACTTC.

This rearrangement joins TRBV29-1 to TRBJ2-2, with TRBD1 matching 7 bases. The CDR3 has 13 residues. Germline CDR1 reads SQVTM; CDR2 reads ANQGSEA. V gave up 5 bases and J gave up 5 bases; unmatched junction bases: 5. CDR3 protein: CSVKTGITGELFF. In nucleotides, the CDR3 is TGCAGCGTTAAGACAGGGATAACCGGGGAGCTGTTTTTT.

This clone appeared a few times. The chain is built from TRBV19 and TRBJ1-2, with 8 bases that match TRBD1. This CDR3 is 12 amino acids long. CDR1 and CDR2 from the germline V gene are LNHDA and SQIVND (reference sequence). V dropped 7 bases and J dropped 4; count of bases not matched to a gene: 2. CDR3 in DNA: TGTGCCAGTACAGGGGGCGGCTATGGCTACACCTTC. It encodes CASTGGGYGYTF.

This CDR3 is CASSGRQGVYGYTF. CDR3 bases: TGTGCCAGCAGCGGACGACAGGGAGTCTATGGCTACACCTTC. The chain couples TRBV9 to TRBJ1-2; 7 bases are a match to TRBD1. Germline V CDR1 and CDR2: SGDLS, YYNGEE. The CDR3 is made up of 14 amino acids. Losses at the gene ends were 3 bases for V and 4 bases for J; bases not matched to a gene: 6.